These 23 T cell receptor beta chains were all obtained from the same sample, sequenced in a study of shared clonotypes between healthy human individuals. Clones were sequenced by immunoSEQ multiplex PCR, and TCRdb holds only the in-frame ones, with some missing. The sample consists of a few hundred thousand clones, around 86% of them appearing once. The sample consisted of memory CD8+ T cells sorted from blood. Subset described: CD45RO+ cells pooled with CCR7-negative TemRA cells. The receptors stem from a man between 18 and 29 years old in good health.

The rearrangement uses TRBV9 and TRBJ2-1; 11 bases are shared with TRBD2. This CDR3 spans 15 amino acids. The V gene's germline CDR1 is SGDLS and CDR2 YYNGEE. With V trimmed by 2 bases and J by 6 bases, 4 bases remained unmatched. The CDR3 region is CASSVGTSGPNEQFF. As DNA, the CDR3 is TGTGCCAGCAGCGTCGGGACTAGCGGTCCCAATGAGCAGTTCTTC.

The gene calls are TRBV6-5 and TRBJ2-7, with 9 positions matching TRBD1. V dropped 2 bases and J dropped 1; count of bases not matched to a gene: 3. CDR3 size: 15 residues. Germline V lookup: CDR1 MNHEY, CDR2 SVGAGI. CDR3 bases: TGTGCCAGCAGTTACGCGGGACAGGGTTCCTACGAGCAGTACTTC. As protein: CASSYAGQGSYEQYF.

The chain couples TRBV30 to TRBJ1-1; the D is unclear. CDR1 is GTSNPN and CDR2 is SVGIG in the germline V gene (reference sequence). Trimming removed 3 bases from V and 4 bases from J, with 18 bases in between. The CDR3 totals 15 residues. In DNA form, the CDR3 reads TGTGCCTGGAGCGACTCTGGGCCTTTTGGCACTGAAGCTTTCTTT. Translation gives CAWSDSGPFGTEAFF.

This chain links TRBV4-1 with TRBJ2-3, with TRBD2 matching over 10 bases. The CDR3 has 15 residues. From germline, CDR1 is MGHRA and CDR2 YSYEKL. V shed 1 base and J 4 bases; nucleotides not matched to a gene: 2. The CDR3 here is CASSQGLAGADTQYF. The CDR3 DNA is TGCGCCAGCAGCCAAGGGCTAGCGGGGGCAGATACGCAGTATTTT.

The gene calls are TRBV7-9 and TRBJ2-7; 11 bases are shared with TRBD2. The germline CDR1 and CDR2 sequences are SEHNR and FQNEAQ (reference sequence). CDR3 length: 16 amino acids. With 1 base clipped from V and 0 bases from J, the junction kept 2 bases outside the gene matches. The CDR3 protein is CASSLGLAGGSYEQYF. In DNA form, the CDR3 reads TGTGCCAGCAGCTTAGGTCTAGCGGGAGGCTCCTACGAGCAGTACTTC.

This clone was found once. The genes are TRBV2 and TRBJ2-7, with D perhaps TRBD2 (5 bases). CDR1 and CDR2 (germline): SNHLY, FYNNEI. The CDR3 is 13 amino acids. V lost 8 bases, J lost 5 bases, and 16 bases lay in between. In nucleotides, the CDR3 is TGTGCCAGCGAGGGCGGACCCAAGGACGAGCAGTACTTC. This encodes CASEGGPKDEQYF.

This chain links TRBV28 with TRBJ2-7; 8 nucleotides line up with TRBD2. This CDR3 has 11 amino acids. Germline V gene sequence: CDR1 MDHEN, CDR2 SYDVKM. Unmatched junction bases numbered 3, after V lost 7 bases and J lost 7 bases. The CDR3 bases are TGTGCCAGCACCGGGGGGGCTGAGCAGTACTTC. Its translation is CASTGGAEQYF.

V is TRBV30 and J is TRBJ1-1, with D unresolved. This CDR3 has 13 amino acids. The V end lost 6 bases, the J end lost 2 bases, and 13 bases lay between the germline ends. In germline, CDR1 is GTSNPN, CDR2 SVGIG (reference sequence). The CDR3 region is CACESRVNTEAFF. The DNA of the CDR3 is TGTGCCTGTGAAAGTCGGGTAAACACTGAAGCTTTCTTT. The full variable domain, completed using reference TRBV30 and TRBJ1-1, is SQTIHQWPATLVQPVGSPLSLECTVEGTSNPNLYWYRQAAGRGLQLLFYSVGIGQISSEVPQNLSASRPQDRQFILSSKKLLLSDSGFYLCACESRVNTEAFFGQGTRLTVV.

In its sample, this clone was seen a few times. This chain uses TRBV2 with TRBJ1-1; D not certain. The CDR3 covers 13 residues. The germline CDR1 and CDR2 sequences are SNHLY and FYNNEI. With 7 bases removed from V and 2 bases from J, the gap between germline ends came to 11 bases. DNA of the CDR3: TGTGCCAGCATGGTTCAAGCTAACACTGAAGCTTTCTTT. Protein: CASMVQANTEAFF. Full variable domain (remainder filled in from reference TRBV2 and TRBJ1-1): EPEVTQTPSHQVTQMGQEVILRCVPISNHLYFYWYRQILGQKVEFLVSFYNNEISEKSEIFDDQFSVERPDGSNFTLKIRSTKLEDSAMYFCASMVQANTEAFFGQGTRLTVV.

This chain joins TRBV27 and TRBJ2-1; 11 bases line up with TRBD2. The J segment lost 4 bases and the V segment lost 7 bases, leaving 9 bases of the junction unmatched. Germline CDR1 and CDR2: MNHEY and SMNVEV (reference sequence). The CDR3 is 16 amino acids. In DNA, the CDR3 is TGTGCCAGCACCCAAAGTGGGACTAGCGGATACAATGAGCAGTTCTTC. It codes for CASTQSGTSGYNEQFF.

The genes are TRBV11-2 and TRBJ2-5; 12 positions match TRBD2. Germline loops: CDR1 SGHAT, CDR2 FQNNGV. J gave up 7 bases and V 6 bases, and 12 bases lay outside the gene matches. The CDR3 extends over 16 amino acids. The DNA of the CDR3 is TGTGCCAGCAGTACACTACCTAGCGGGGGGGCTTGGACCCAGTACTTC. It specifies CASSTLPSGGAWTQYF.

V and J are TRBV2 and TRBJ2-7; 9 bases line up with TRBD2. Germline V lookup: CDR1 SNHLY, CDR2 FYNNEI. Trimming took 1 base from V and 3 from J; bases not matched to a gene: 7. This CDR3 region has 16 residues. As DNA, the CDR3 is TGTGCCAGCAGTGAAGTAAGGCTAGCGGGATTCTACGAGCAGTACTTC. Its translation is CASSEVRLAGFYEQYF.

The chain carries TRBV5-6 and TRBJ1-6; D gene ambiguous. Trimming left V 0 bases short and J 2 bases short, with 6 bases between. The CDR3 runs to 15 residues. Germline V gene lookup returns CDR1 SGHDT and CDR2 YYEEEE. As DNA, the CDR3 is TGTGCCAGCAGCTTGGCCGGGACCTATAATTCACCCCTCCACTTT. Translation gives CASSLAGTYNSPLHF.

V and J are TRBV19 and TRBJ1-6; no definite D call. The germline V and J ends were trimmed by 2 bases and 6 bases, with 5 bases remaining between them. Germline V gene lookup returns CDR1 LNHDA and CDR2 SQIVND (reference sequence). This CDR3 has 13 amino acids. The CDR3 is CASSISTNSPLHF. CDR3 DNA sequence: TGTGCCAGTAGTATATCGACTAATTCACCCCTCCACTTT.

The chain has TRBV27 and TRBJ1-1; 8 bases are a match to TRBD1. The CDR3 runs 14 residues. The junction had 4 bases not matched to a gene; V was cut back by 6 bases and J by 1 base. CDR1 and CDR2 from the germline V gene are MNHEY and SMNVEV (reference sequence). CDR3 in DNA: TGTGCCAGCAGGGGGACAGGAAAGAACACTGAAGCTTTCTTT. The encoded protein is CASRGTGKNTEAFF.

This clone was seen only a few times. The V gene is TRBV10-3, the J gene TRBJ2-3; 9 bases fit TRBD2. The germline V gene has CDR1 ENHRY and CDR2 SYGVKD. CDR3 length equals 15 residues. V gave up 2 bases and J gave up 2 bases; unmatched junction bases: 2. Here the CDR3 DNA reads TGTGCCATCAGTGAGCTAGCGGGAATCACAGATACGCAGTATTTT. Protein product: CAISELAGITDTQYF.

The CDR3, as DNA: TGCGCCAGCAGCCAAGATATTGGACTAGCGGGATGGGAGACCCAGTACTTC. Protein product: CASSQDIGLAGWETQYF. V is TRBV4-3 and J is TRBJ2-5; 12 bases are shared with TRBD2. CDR3 length: 17 residues. Germline V lookup: CDR1 LGHNA, CDR2 YSLEER. Germline trimming cut 0 bases from V and 5 bases from J; bases unmatched to any gene: 7.

This sequence joins TRBV7-9 and TRBJ2-2; 8 bases agree with TRBD1. Germline V gene lookup returns CDR1 SEHNR and CDR2 FQNEAQ (reference sequence). This CDR3 has 16 amino acids. Germline trimming cut 5 bases from V and 0 bases from J; bases unmatched to any gene: 5. The CDR3 sequence: CASSPRGHANTGELFF. Written as DNA, the CDR3 is TGTGCCAGCAGCCCCAGGGGGCACGCGAACACCGGGGAGCTGTTTTTT.

The V gene is TRBV11-3, the J gene TRBJ2-7; D gene unclear. The CDR3 runs to 15 residues. With 3 bases removed from V and 1 base from J, the gap between germline ends came to 13 bases. Germline CDR1 reads SGHNT; CDR2 reads YENEEA. CDR3: CASSLRQPGSYEQYF. CDR3 bases: TGTGCCAGCAGCTTGCGGCAACCGGGTTCCTACGAGCAGTACTTC.

V is TRBV29-1 and J is TRBJ2-3; D is uncertain. The CDR3 sequence is 13 residues long. Germline V gene data show CDR1 as SQVTM and CDR2 as ANQGSEA. V was cut by 3 bases and J by 2 bases, with 9 bases left in between. The CDR3 nucleotides are TGCAGCGTTGATCCGCGATCCACAGATACGCAGTATTTT. Translated, it gives CSVDPRSTDTQYF.

V gene TRBV6-1 combines with J gene TRBJ1-1; D is possibly TRBD1 (5 bases). The germline CDR1 and CDR2 sequences are MNHNS and SASEGT. Trimming took off 7 bases at V and 6 bases at J, with 18 bases between the two ends. The CDR3 covers 14 residues. CDR3 coding DNA: TGTGCCAGCACGTACGACAGAGACTACGCTGAAGCTTTCTTT. Amino acid sequence: CASTYDRDYAEAFF.

The chain uses TRBV4-1 and TRBJ2-7; D gene unclear. The germline V gene encodes CDR1 MGHRA and CDR2 YSYEKL. Trimming cost V 1 base and J 0 bases, with 13 bases left between them. The CDR3 runs 16 residues. The DNA for the CDR3 is TGCGCCAGCAGCCAAGGGGCGGCGGAGCTCTCCTACGAGCAGTACTTC. This codes for CASSQGAAELSYEQYF.

The rearrangement joins TRBV5-4 to TRBJ1-6, with D perhaps TRBD1 (5 bases). CDR3 length: 12 amino acids. CDR1 and CDR2 from the germline V gene are SGHNT and YYREEE (reference sequence). The DNA of the CDR3 is TGTGCTGTAACCTGGGGCAGTTCACCCCTCCACTTT. It codes for CAVTWGSSPLHF.